These 3 T cell receptor beta chains were all obtained from the same sample, sequenced in a study of cytomegalovirus exposure and HLA in healthy donors. A multiplex PCR was run with 60 Vbeta primers and 13 Jbeta primers. Method: immunoSEQ multiplex PCR; TCRdb's copy keeps in-frame clones and lacks some. The sample includes around 190,000 clones, around 77% of them seen just once. Sequencing input: PBMCs. Source of these receptors: a woman aged 25 to 39 in good health and CMV-seronegative.

The chain employs TRBV7-9 and TRBJ2-1; D remains unclear. Germline assignment: CDR1 SEHNR and CDR2 FQNEAQ (reference sequence). Trimming left V 1 base short and J 6 bases short, with 7 bases between. CDR3 size: 13 residues. The CDR3 coding sequence is TGTGCCAGCAGCTTAGGTCTCTTCAATGAGCAGTTCTTC. Residues: CASSLGLFNEQFF.

This clone has more than one count but fewer than ten. V gene TRBV4-1 combines with J gene TRBJ1-1; D gene uncertain. V was cut by 1 base and J by 0 bases, with 9 bases left in between. There are 15 residues in the CDR3. Germline V gene data show CDR1 as MGHRA and CDR2 as YSYEKL. The CDR3 DNA follows: TGCGCCAGCAGCCAAGCACACCGAATGAACACTGAAGCTTTCTTT. It is translated as CASSQAHRMNTEAFF.

The chain joins TRBV5-1 to TRBJ1-1; possibly TRBD1 for D (5 bases). CDR1 is SGHRS and CDR2 is YFSETQ in the germline V gene. V was pared by 0 bases and J by 4 bases, with 13 bases between. CDR3 size: 15 residues. CDR3: CASSLGIQGATEAFF. As DNA, the CDR3 is TGCGCCAGCAGCTTGGGTATTCAAGGGGCCACTGAAGCTTTCTTT.